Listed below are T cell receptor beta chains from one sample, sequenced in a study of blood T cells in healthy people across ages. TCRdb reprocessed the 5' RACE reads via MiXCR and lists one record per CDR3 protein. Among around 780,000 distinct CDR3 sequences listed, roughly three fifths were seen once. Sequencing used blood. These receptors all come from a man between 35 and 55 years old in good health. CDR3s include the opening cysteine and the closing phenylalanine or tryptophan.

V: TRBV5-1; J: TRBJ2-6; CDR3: CASSLDPPGSGANVLTF
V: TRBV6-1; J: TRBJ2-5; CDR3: CASADLGSLNNEQYF
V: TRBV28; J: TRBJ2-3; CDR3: CASSSPSGGLTDTQYF
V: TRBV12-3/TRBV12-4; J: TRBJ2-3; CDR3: CASSFRVATDTQYF
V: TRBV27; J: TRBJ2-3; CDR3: CASSSLRTGIVTDTQYF
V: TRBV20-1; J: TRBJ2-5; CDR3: CSARDPTSGKQETQYF
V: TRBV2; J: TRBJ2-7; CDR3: CATKLAHEQYF
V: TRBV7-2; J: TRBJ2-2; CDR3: CASGLNVLGQGNTGELFF
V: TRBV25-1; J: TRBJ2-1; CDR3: CASSDPGGYEQFF
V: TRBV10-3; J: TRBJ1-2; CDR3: CAISESGDSYGYTF
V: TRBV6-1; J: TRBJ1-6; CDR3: CASSSYGTEAGPLHF
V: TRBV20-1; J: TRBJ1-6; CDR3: CSARDRSLLSPLHF
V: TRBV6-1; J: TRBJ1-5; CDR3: CASSPEERQPQHF
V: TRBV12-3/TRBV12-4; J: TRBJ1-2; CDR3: CASTPSGARGYTF
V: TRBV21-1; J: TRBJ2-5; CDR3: CASSKAAGGTSGREETQYF
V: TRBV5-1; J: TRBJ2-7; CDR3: CASSLVLAELYEQYF
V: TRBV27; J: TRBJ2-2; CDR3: CASRLTENIGTGELFF
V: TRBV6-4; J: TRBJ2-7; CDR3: CASSVIGAIMGGSYEQYF
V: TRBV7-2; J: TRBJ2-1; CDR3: CASSSGGRGRKYEQFF
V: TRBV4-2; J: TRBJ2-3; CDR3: CASSQDSSADTQYF
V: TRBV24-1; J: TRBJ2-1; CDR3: CATSDLVSPEQFF
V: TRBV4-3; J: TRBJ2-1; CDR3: CASSQTLAGGLYNEQFF
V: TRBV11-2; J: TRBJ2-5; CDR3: CASSFWGFGEGARKTQYF
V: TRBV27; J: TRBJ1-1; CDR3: CASSYRGGEAFF
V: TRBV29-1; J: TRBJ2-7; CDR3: CSVDDETYEQYF
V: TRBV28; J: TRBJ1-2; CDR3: CAGGANYGYTF
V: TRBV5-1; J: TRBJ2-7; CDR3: CASSPAAGERYEQYF
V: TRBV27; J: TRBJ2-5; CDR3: CASSATLAGEEETQYF
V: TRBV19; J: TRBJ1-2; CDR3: CASSIGDRDYGYTF
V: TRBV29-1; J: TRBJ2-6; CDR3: CSADDRDSDKSSGANVLTF
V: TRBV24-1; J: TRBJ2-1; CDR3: CATSDSRQTSGTYNEQFF
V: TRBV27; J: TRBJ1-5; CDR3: CASSSHLDRDINQPQHF
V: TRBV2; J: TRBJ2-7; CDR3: CASSLTSVEQYF
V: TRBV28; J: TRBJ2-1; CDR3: CASREGVIRRNEQFF
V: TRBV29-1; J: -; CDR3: CSVDRTGIFNEQYF
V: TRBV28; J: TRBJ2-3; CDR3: CASSVIWTTDTQYF
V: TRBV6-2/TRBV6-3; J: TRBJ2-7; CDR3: CASSQQDRANEQYF
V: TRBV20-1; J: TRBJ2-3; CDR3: CSAPRGSGVTDTQYF
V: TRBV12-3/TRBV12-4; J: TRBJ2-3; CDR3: CASSLGPGLGGTDTQYF
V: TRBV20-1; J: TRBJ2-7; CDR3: CSARGPTTYEQYF
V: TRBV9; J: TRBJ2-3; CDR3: CASSAEDRGLGDTQYF
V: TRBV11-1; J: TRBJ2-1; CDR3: CASSVEARSYNEQFF
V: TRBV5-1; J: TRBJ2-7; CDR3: CASSSDGTGGSEQYF
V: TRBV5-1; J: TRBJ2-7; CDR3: CASSFGLAGSYNEQYF
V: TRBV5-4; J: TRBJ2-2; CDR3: CASSLRRGTNTGELFF
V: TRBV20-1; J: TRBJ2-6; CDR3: CSAERGSGANVLTF
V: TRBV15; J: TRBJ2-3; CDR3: CATSRDSADTQYF
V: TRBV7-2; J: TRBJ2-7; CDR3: CASSLSAGLDYEQYF
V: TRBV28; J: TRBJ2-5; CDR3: CATRSGQETQYF